What follows are 4 T cell receptor beta chains derived from one specimen sequenced in a study of CD8 T cells in Susac syndrome. When the RNA was reverse transcribed, random hexamers were used with an input of roughly 0.45 to 1 ug. TCRdb reprocessed the immunoSEQ multiplex PCR reads via MiXCR and lists one record per CDR3 protein. Here the sample spans some 180,000 distinct CDR3 sequences, about 93% being singletons. Sequenced material: CD4+ T cells from PBMCs. The receptors were gathered from a human donor with Susac syndrome.

The chain carries TRBV20-1 and TRBJ1-3; 7 nucleotides agree with TRBD1. The length of the CDR3 is 13 residues. CDR1 and CDR2 (germline): DFQATT, SNEGSKA (reference sequence). J gave up 2 bases and V 6 bases, and 4 bases lay outside the gene matches. CDR3 region: CSAPGQTGNTIYF. CDR3 in DNA: TGCAGTGCCCCGGGACAGACTGGAAACACCATATATTTT.

J is TRBJ1-1 and V is TRBV4-1; D is ambiguous. This CDR3 is built from 14 residues. The V end was cut by 0 bases, the J end by 1 base, with 6 bases between. Germline loops: CDR1 MGHRA, CDR2 YSYEKL. The CDR3 reads CASSQEIRNTEAFF. CDR3 DNA: TGCGCCAGCAGCCAAGAAATTCGGAACACTGAAGCTTTCTTT.

In this sample, this clonotype turned up once. J is TRBJ2-5 and V is TRBV28; D tentatively reads TRBD1 or TRBD2 (5 bases each). CDR1 is MDHEN, CDR2 SYDVKM, per germline. V shed 5 bases and J shed 3 bases, with 10 bases lying between them. CDR3 length: 13 residues. CDR3: CASSGGREETQYF. The CDR3 nucleotides are TGTGCCAGCAGTGGAGGCAGGGAAGAGACCCAGTACTTC.

The V call is TRBV5-6, the J call TRBJ2-4, with D unresolved. The V end was cut by 0 bases, the J end by 2 bases, with 9 bases between. Germline V gene sequence: CDR1 SGHDT, CDR2 YYEEEE. The CDR3 loop spans 15 amino acids. The CDR3 protein is CASSLEVTSKNIQYF. DNA of the CDR3: TGTGCCAGCAGCTTGGAGGTCACCTCCAAAAACATTCAGTACTTC. The full variable domain, its missing parts supplied by reference TRBV5-6 and TRBJ2-4, is DAGVTQSPTHLIKTRGQQVTLRCSPKSGHDTVSWYQQALGQGPQFIFQYYEEEERQRGNFPDRFSGHQFPNYSSELNVNALLLGDSALYLCASSLEVTSKNIQYFGAGTRLSVL.